A selection of T cell receptor beta chains follows, all from one sample in a study of regulatory T cells in long-lasting Graves disease. TCRdb re-called the multiplex PCR reads with MiXCR, one entry per CDR3 protein. The sample lists about 440,000 distinct CDR3 sequences; roughly 15% were seen once. In addition, the sample was reused for a study of T cells in Graves' hyperthyroidism and ophthalmopathy.

The sample consisted of peripheral blood mononuclear cells (PBMCs), taken at new diagnosis, from a patient treated with antithyroid drugs. These receptors were collected from a woman under 30 with Graves disease. Each CDR3 is given with its conserved first and last residue. D genes are given only for firm matches. The size entry is marked missing in some rows and otherwise reads once, few, many or a size class.

v_call	j_call	d_call	clone_size	cdr3_aa	cdr3_nt
TRBV12-3/TRBV12-4	TRBJ2-4	NA	many	CASSFGGAKNIQYF	TGTGCCAGCAGTTTTGGGGGGGCCAAAAACATTCAGTACTTC
TRBV10-3	TRBJ2-3	TRBD2	NA	CAIRPDRGRTSGRANSTDTQYF	TGTGCCATCAGACCGGACAGGGGGCGAACTAGCGGGAGGGCCAATAGCACAGATACGCAGTATTTT
TRBV28	TRBJ2-2	TRBD2	NA	CASSLSGRSPRELFF	TGTGCCAGCAGTTTATCCGGGAGGTCGCCGCGGGAGCTGTTTTTT
TRBV7-9	TRBJ2-7	TRBD2	many	CASSPPLAGTLYEQYF	TGTGCCAGCAGCCCACCCCTAGCGGGGACGCTCTACGAGCAGTACTTC
TRBV6-9	TRBJ2-3	NA	NA	CASSWKDTQYF	TGTGCCAGCAGTTGGAAAGATACGCAGTATTTT
TRBV6-2/TRBV6-3	TRBJ2-7	TRBD2	many	CASTQRDNYEQYF	TGTGCCAGCACCCAGCGGGATAATTACGAGCAGTACTTC
TRBV28	TRBJ2-7	TRBD1	many	CASSTPGQGAAYEQYF	TGTGCCAGCAGTACACCCGGACAGGGGGCGGCCTACGAGCAGTACTTC
TRBV7-7	TRBJ2-1	NA	NA	CASSLINSPYNEQFF	TGTGCTAGCAGCTTAATAAACTCCCCCTACAATGAGCAGTTCTTC
TRBV24-1	TRBJ1-1	TRBD1	few	CAARQGTDTEAFF	TGTGCCGCACGACAGGGAACGGACACTGAAGCTTTCTTT
TRBV20-1	TRBJ2-1	NA	many	CSASRDKRTSSYNEQFF	TGCAGTGCTAGTAGGGACAAGCGGACGAGCTCCTACAATGAGCAGTTCTTC
TRBV7-9	TRBJ2-1	TRBD2	many	CASSPSGRDEQFF	TGTGCCAGCAGCCCAAGCGGGAGAGACGAGCAGTTCTTC
TRBV28	TRBJ2-3	TRBD2	many	CASSLLLARLTDTQYF	TGTGCCAGCAGTTTGTTACTAGCGCGGCTCACAGATACGCAGTATTTT
TRBV27	TRBJ2-5	NA	few	CASSLSSGRGETQYF	TGTGCCAGCAGTTTATCGTCAGGGCGAGGGGAGACCCAGTACTTC
TRBV28	TRBJ2-3	NA	NA	CASSLLTGFGTDTQYF	TGTGCCAGCAGTTTACTAACCGGGTTTGGCACAGATACGCAGTATTTT
TRBV9	TRBJ2-1	NA	few	CASSVASVSYNEQFF	TGTGCCAGCAGCGTAGCGTCAGTCTCCTACAATGAGCAGTTCTTC
TRBV7-6	TRBJ2-7	NA	many	CASSSTGAGVEEQYF	TGTGCCAGCAGCTCCACCGGGGCCGGAGTAGAGGAGCAGTACTTC
TRBV7-3	TRBJ2-1	TRBD2	few	CASSPYSSGSSYNEQFF	TGTGCCAGCAGCCCATACTCCAGCGGGAGTTCCTACAATGAGCAGTTCTTC
TRBV4-3	TRBJ2-1	NA	few	CASSQGLGTQNEQFF	TGCGCCAGCAGCCAAGGTTTGGGGACCCAGAATGAGCAGTTCTTC
TRBV18	TRBJ2-5	NA	many	CASSPIQEGQETQYF	TGTGCCAGCTCACCAATCCAGGAAGGACAAGAGACCCAGTACTTC
TRBV7-8	TRBJ2-7	TRBD1	NA	CASTKTGGFEQYF	TGTGCCAGCACCAAGACAGGGGGATTTGAGCAGTACTTC
TRBV15	TRBJ2-5	TRBD1	few	CATKEGGLEMETQYF	TGTGCCACAAAAGAAGGGGGCTTGGAGATGGAGACCCAGTACTTC
TRBV6-5	TRBJ2-7	NA	many	CASSYSWYEQYF	TGTGCCAGCAGTTACTCTTGGTACGAGCAGTACTTC
TRBV19	TRBJ2-7	TRBD2	NA	CASSPPTSGTYEQYF	TGTGCCAGTAGTCCGCCGACTAGCGGGACATACGAGCAGTACTTC
TRBV3-1	TRBJ2-7	NA	many	CASSRRNEQYF	TGTGCCAGCAGCAGGCGGAACGAGCAGTACTTC
TRBV30	TRBJ2-7	NA	once	CACNRDIYEQYF	TGTGCCTGTAACCGGGACATCTACGAGCAGTACTTC
TRBV28	TRBJ1-5	NA	many	CASIGYSNQPQHF	TGTGCCAGCATAGGGTATAGCAATCAGCCCCAGCATTTT
TRBV12-3/TRBV12-4	TRBJ2-7	TRBD2	many	CASSSGGPYEQYF	TGTGCCAGCAGTAGCGGGGGTCCCTACGAGCAGTACTTC
TRBV4-1	TRBJ2-2	TRBD1	few	CASSSDRVGGELFF	TGCGCCAGCAGCTCCGACAGGGTTGGCGGGGAGCTGTTTTTT
TRBV5-1	TRBJ1-2	TRBD1	many	CASSSPPGQASSNYGYTF	TGCGCCAGCAGCTCCCCCCCGGGACAGGCGAGTTCTAACTATGGCTACACCTTC
TRBV5-1	TRBJ2-2	TRBD1	NA	CASGLIGQGGSGELFF	TGCGCCAGCGGACTCATAGGACAGGGCGGTTCCGGGGAGCTGTTTTTT
TRBV7-2	TRBJ2-7	TRBD2	many	CASSLATAGGRYF	TGTGCCAGCAGCTTAGCGACGGCGGGAGGTCGGTACTTC
TRBV30	TRBJ1-2	TRBD1	many	CACPPGTGHYGYTF	TGTGCCTGCCCTCCCGGGACAGGGCACTATGGCTACACCTTC
TRBV3-1	TRBJ2-7	NA	NA	CASSPTPSSPTYEQYF	TGTGCCAGCAGCCCGACCCCTAGCAGTCCTACCTACGAGCAGTACTTC
TRBV7-9	TRBJ2-7	TRBD1	NA	CASSLAGQDTGQYF	TGTGCCAGCAGCTTAGCGGGACAGGACACCGGGCAGTACTTC
TRBV12-3/TRBV12-4	TRBJ2-1	TRBD2	many	CASSLELAGDNEQFF	TGTGCCAGCAGTTTAGAACTAGCGGGAGACAATGAGCAGTTCTTC
TRBV28	TRBJ2-6	NA	few	CASRPITGSGANVLTF	TGTGCCAGCAGGCCAATAACAGGGTCTGGGGCCAACGTCCTGACTTTC
TRBV29-1	TRBJ2-3	TRBD2	few	CSVTPLAGGTDTQYF	TGCAGCGTAACACCGCTAGCGGGAGGGACGGATACGCAGTATTTT
TRBV14	TRBJ2-7	NA	NA	CASSQDLGVRSYEQYF	TGTGCCAGCAGCCAAGATTTGGGGGTCAGGTCCTACGAGCAGTACTTC
TRBV29-1	TRBJ1-1	NA	many	CSVAFNINTEAFF	TGCAGCGTTGCGTTCAACATAAACACTGAAGCTTTCTTT
TRBV7-2	TRBJ2-5	TRBD2	NA	CASSRTSEETQYF	TGTGCCAGCAGCCGGACTAGCGAGGAGACCCAGTACTTC
TRBV10-3	TRBJ2-7	NA	NA	CAISEKAGYEQYF	TGTGCCATCAGTGAGAAGGCCGGCTACGAGCAGTACTTC
TRBV7-2	TRBJ2-1	TRBD2	many	CASSSLAGGGGQFF	TGTGCCAGCAGCTCACTAGCGGGAGGGGGTGGGCAGTTCTTC
TRBV20-1	TRBJ2-1	TRBD1	many	CSAVDRGSYNEQFF	TGCAGTGCGGTGGACAGGGGTTCCTACAATGAGCAGTTCTTC
TRBV4-3	TRBJ1-6	NA	NA	CASSQDQGIDSPLHF	TGCGCCAGCAGCCAAGACCAAGGGATCGATTCACCCCTCCACTTT
TRBV20-1	TRBJ2-1	NA	many	CSARHVASSYNEQFF	TGCAGTGCTAGACACGTAGCTAGCTCCTACAATGAGCAGTTCTTC
TRBV18	TRBJ2-1	TRBD1	few	CASSRQGDNEQFF	TGTGCCAGCTCCCGACAGGGGGACAATGAGCAGTTCTTC
TRBV7-2	TRBJ1-2	TRBD1	NA	CASSFYWTGDYGYTF	TGTGCCAGCAGTTTTTACTGGACAGGGGACTATGGCTACACCTTC
TRBV18	TRBJ2-1	NA	many	CASSADSSSYNEQFF	TGTGCCAGCTCAGCCGACTCGAGCTCCTACAATGAGCAGTTCTTC
TRBV19	TRBJ1-4	NA	few	CASSIQDGEKLFF	TGTGCCAGTAGTATCCAGGATGGTGAAAAACTGTTTTTT
TRBV30	TRBJ1-1	NA	many	CAWTRQGGTEAFF	TGTGCCTGGACACGGCAGGGAGGTACTGAAGCTTTCTTT
TRBV27	TRBJ2-7	TRBD1	many	CASIGQGARTYEQYF	TGTGCCAGTATTGGACAGGGGGCGAGGACCTACGAGCAGTACTTC
TRBV28	TRBJ2-1	TRBD1	many	CASRGQGRLGNIEQFF	TGTGCCAGCCGTGGACAGGGGCGCTTAGGGAACATTGAGCAGTTCTTC
TRBV7-9	TRBJ2-5	NA	many	CASSPSIEKETQYF	TGTGCCAGCAGCCCCTCCATTGAAAAAGAGACCCAGTACTTC
TRBV29-1	TRBJ2-3	NA	many	CSVDGGGITDTQYF	TGCAGCGTTGATGGTGGCGGGATCACAGATACGCAGTATTTT
TRBV7-8	TRBJ1-1	NA	NA	CASSSNMNTEAFF	TGTGCCAGCAGCTCCAATATGAACACTGAAGCTTTCTTT
TRBV30	TRBJ2-7	NA	many	CAWSAPGLGSYEQYF	TGTGCCTGGAGTGCCCCAGGGTTGGGTTCCTACGAGCAGTACTTC